This T cell receptor (beta chain) originates from a study of T cell repertoires in cytomegalovirus infection. TCRdb called the reads again in MiXCR, with one record for every CDR3 protein. The data contain some 680,000 distinct CDR3 sequences, approximately 34% of them singletons. This clonotype was counted many times. Material for sequencing was PBMCs. The receptor was isolated from a human donor in good health (CMV status not recorded). Some clones in this sample may be carry-over from other donors' samples.

The DNA for the CDR3 is TGTGCCAGCAGCCCTCGACAGGGGGCGCGATATGGCTACACCTTC. As protein: CASSPRQGARYGYTF. The chain employs TRBV7-2 and TRBJ1-2; 10 bases map to TRBD1. The CDR3 sequence is 15 residues long. Germline CDR1 and CDR2: SGHTA and FQGNSA. J gave up 5 bases and V 5 bases, and 8 bases lay outside the gene matches.